The 21 T cell receptor beta chains below all came from one sample that was sequenced in a study of cytomegalovirus exposure and HLA in healthy donors. The primer mix had 60 Vbeta and 13 Jbeta primers. Profiling relied on immunoSEQ multiplex PCR, and the TCRdb table lists in-frame clones only, not all of them. The sample includes some 99,000 clones, about 76% of them seen just once. The sample comprised PBMCs. All receptors come from a woman aged 25-40 years in good health and CMV-seronegative.

The chain is built from TRBV20-1 and TRBJ1-1; D uncertain. The CDR3 loop spans 10 amino acids. The V gene lost 5 bases and the J gene lost 7 bases, with 8 bases spanning the gap. Germline V CDR1 and CDR2: DFQATT, SNEGSKA (reference sequence). Here the CDR3 reads CSALQYEAFF. The CDR3 DNA sequence: TGCAGTGCTTTACAGTATGAAGCTTTCTTT.

The chain employs TRBV11-2 and TRBJ2-3; 7 nucleotides match TRBD2. The CDR3 length is 17 residues. V was clipped by 1 base and J by 6 bases; unmatched bases: 13. CDR1 and CDR2 (germline): SGHAT, FQNNGV. The CDR3 DNA reads as TGTGCCAGCAGCTTAGGGGTGGGCGGGAGTGGCGTGGATACGCAGTATTTT. It is translated as CASSLGVGGSGVDTQYF.

This chain joins TRBV28 and TRBJ1-5; no definite D call. V lost 3 bases and J 1 base, leaving 13 bases between the germline ends. Germline CDR1 and CDR2: MDHEN and SYDVKM. The CDR3 covers 16 residues. In DNA form, the CDR3 reads TGTGCCAGCAGTTTCCCACTTGACAAAAGCAATCAGCCCCAGCATTTT. It is translated as CASSFPLDKSNQPQHF.

This clone was seen a few times. The gene calls are TRBV6-1 and TRBJ2-3, with TRBD2 matching 15 bases. The CDR3 is 16 amino acids. With 3 bases clipped from V and 3 bases from J, the junction kept 1 base outside the gene matches. The germline V gene encodes CDR1 MNHNS and CDR2 SASEGT. The CDR3 nucleotides read TGTGCCAGCAGTGAGGGACTAGCGGGAGGTACAGATACGCAGTATTTT. Protein product: CASSEGLAGGTDTQYF.

This clone was detected a few times. The chain couples TRBV2 to TRBJ1-1, with 9 bases identical to TRBD1. V lost 6 bases to trimming and J lost 1 base; unmatched junction nucleotides: 6. CDR1 is SNHLY, CDR2 FYNNEI, per germline. The CDR3 contains 15 residues. CDR3 residues: CASREDRGRNTEAFF. DNA for the CDR3: TGTGCCAGCAGGGAGGACAGGGGCCGGAACACTGAAGCTTTCTTT.

The rearrangement joins TRBV11-2 to TRBJ2-5; D is unresolved. Germline CDR1 is SGHAT and CDR2 is FQNNGV. CDR3 length: 13 amino acids. V lost 3 bases and J lost 4, with 9 bases in between. In DNA form, the CDR3 reads TGTGCCAGCAGCTTGGGCGTAATAGAGACCCAGTACTTC. Translated, it gives CASSLGVIETQYF. Together with reference TRBV11-2 and TRBJ2-5, the CDR3 gives the full variable domain: EAGVAQSPRYKIIEKRQSVAFWCNPISGHATLYWYQQILGQGPKLLIQFQNNGVVDDSQLPKDRFSAERLKGVDSTLKIQPAKLEDSAVYLCASSLGVIETQYFGPGTRLLVL.

There are a few counts of this clone. Germline is not matched at one junction end, which may reflect a read error. The gene calls are TRBV5-4 and TRBJ2-3; D might be TRBD1 (6 bases). The CDR3 is made up of 17 amino acids. CDR1 and CDR2 (germline): SGHNT, YYREEE (reference sequence). The CDR3 loop is CASSQIQGTVGTDTQYF. The CDR3 nucleotides are TGCGCCAGCAGCCAAATTCAGGGGACGGTTGGCACAGATACGCAGTATTTT.

CDR3 in amino acids: CASSPGSYEQYF. The CDR3 region has the DNA TGTGCCAGCTCACCAGGGAGCTACGAGCAGTACTTC. The rearrangement joins TRBV18 to TRBJ2-5; D is perhaps TRBD2 (5 bases). The end of the DNA is better explained by TRBJ2-7, so the J call may be wrong. From germline, CDR1 is KGHSH and CDR2 LQKENI. The CDR3 runs to 12 residues.

The chain carries TRBV7-2 and TRBJ2-1; the D gene is possibly TRBD2 (6 bases). Germline CDR1 reads SGHTA; CDR2 reads FQGNSA. This CDR3 comprises 13 residues. V dropped 3 bases and J dropped 5 bases, with 8 bases sitting between them. The CDR3 is CASSLGLNNEQFF. CDR3 nucleotides: TGTGCCAGCAGCTTGGGACTGAACAATGAGCAGTTCTTC.

This chain joins TRBV5-1 and TRBJ2-1, with 7 bases lining up with TRBD2. The CDR3 is 14 amino acids. The junction had 8 bases not matched to a gene; V was cut back by 3 bases and J by 8 bases. Germline values: CDR1 SGHRS, CDR2 YFSETQ. The CDR3 sequence: CASSSAGVVDEQFF. For the CDR3, the DNA is TGCGCCAGCAGCTCGGCGGGAGTTGTGGATGAGCAGTTCTTC.

V usage is TRBV19 and J usage is TRBJ1-1, with D possibly TRBD1 on 6 matching bases. The CDR3 consists of 14 residues. The germline V and J ends were trimmed by 8 bases and 2 bases, with 15 bases remaining between them. Germline CDR1 reads LNHDA; CDR2 reads SQIVND (reference sequence). CDR3 region: CASARGQFNTEAFF. CDR3 DNA: TGTGCCAGTGCCCGAGGACAGTTCAACACTGAAGCTTTCTTT.

The chain couples TRBV5-4 to TRBJ2-5; 10 bases match TRBD2. Germline assignment: CDR1 SGHNT and CDR2 YYREEE (reference sequence). V lost 2 bases and J lost 3; bases outside the gene matches: 4. CDR3 length: 15 amino acids. CDR3 sequence (DNA): TGTGCCAGCAGCTTTGGGAGCGGGAGGGAAGAGACCCAGTACTTC. Translating it yields CASSFGSGREETQYF. Combining the CDR3 with reference TRBV5-4 and TRBJ2-5 gives the whole variable domain ETGVTQSPTHLIKTRGQQVTLRCSSQSGHNTVSWYQQALGQGPQFIFQYYREEENGRGNFPPRFSGLQFPNYSSELNVNALELDDSALYLCASSFGSGREETQYFGPGTRLLVL.

This sequence joins TRBV19 and TRBJ2-3; TRBD1 matches 7 bases. Germline V gene lookup returns CDR1 LNHDA and CDR2 SQIVND (reference sequence). The CDR3 covers 11 residues. The junction had 5 bases not matched to a gene; V was cut back by 10 bases and J by 7 bases. CDR3 residues: CATTQGHTQYF. The CDR3 DNA reads as TGTGCCACCACACAGGGGCATACGCAGTATTTT.

The chain carries TRBV30 and TRBJ1-2; D possibly corresponds to TRBD1 (5 bases). The CDR3 sequence is 15 residues long. V shed 2 bases and J shed 0 bases, with 13 bases lying between them. The germline CDR1 and CDR2 sequences are GTSNPN and SVGIG (reference sequence). CDR3 sequence (DNA): TGTGCCTGGAGTCCCTTGGGACTGGCTAACTATGGCTACACCTTC. Protein: CAWSPLGLANYGYTF.

The chain uses TRBV28 and TRBJ2-7, with D possibly TRBD1 on 5 matching bases. Germline V lookup: CDR1 MDHEN, CDR2 SYDVKM. The CDR3 is made up of 13 amino acids. V lost 5 bases and J lost 1, with 9 bases in between. As DNA, the CDR3 is TGTGCCAGCAGTCCCGACAGATCCTACGAGCAGTACTTC. This codes for CASSPDRSYEQYF.

The chain has TRBV28 and TRBJ1-5; D possibly corresponds to TRBD1 (6 bases). Germline lookup yields CDR1 MDHEN and CDR2 SYDVKM. The CDR3 consists of 14 residues. V lost 5 bases and J 2 bases, leaving 10 bases between the germline ends. The CDR3 sequence is CASSPDRRNQPQHF. Here the CDR3 DNA reads TGTGCCAGCAGTCCCGACAGGCGCAATCAGCCCCAGCATTTT.

The V gene is TRBV19, the J gene TRBJ1-5, with 10 positions matching TRBD1. There are 16 residues in the CDR3. CDR1 and CDR2 (germline): LNHDA, SQIVND (reference sequence). Trimming at V came to 6 bases and at J to 3 bases, leaving 8 bases not matched to a gene. The CDR3 spells CASRPGTGATNQPQHF. CDR3 sequence (DNA): TGTGCCAGTAGACCCGGGACAGGGGCAACCAATCAGCCCCAGCATTTT.

The J gene is TRBJ2-2, the V gene TRBV19, with D unresolved. Per germline, CDR1 LNHDA and CDR2 SQIVND (reference sequence). Trimming cost V 7 bases and J 0 bases, with 15 bases left between them. This CDR3 has 16 amino acids. Here the CDR3 reads CASTLPAGSNTGELFF. The CDR3 DNA reads TGTGCCAGTACCCTACCAGCAGGATCGAACACCGGGGAGCTGTTTTTT.

The rearrangement joins TRBV27 to TRBJ2-1; TRBD2 is a possible D gene (5 bases). The V end was cut by 1 base, the J end by 5 bases, with 15 bases between. This CDR3 region has 16 residues. The germline gives CDR1 MNHEY, CDR2 SMNVEV (reference sequence). The CDR3 DNA follows: TGTGCCAGCAGTTTATATCGAGTCGGGGAAAACAATGAGCAGTTCTTC. Translation: CASSLYRVGENNEQFF.

The rearrangement links TRBV7-2 to TRBJ2-7, with D hard to call. Germline V gene data show CDR1 as SGHTA and CDR2 as FQGNSA. V lost 2 bases and J lost 6, with 11 bases in between. The CDR3 is 13 amino acids. CDR3 amino acids: CASSLRLTIEQYF. The CDR3 DNA sequence: TGTGCCAGCAGCTTACGTCTAACTATCGAGCAGTACTTC.

This chain links TRBV9 with TRBJ2-1, with D possibly being TRBD2 (6 bases). This CDR3 region has 16 residues. Looked up from germline, CDR1 is SGDLS and CDR2 is YYNGEE. Deletions cut 0 bases from V and 3 bases from J, with 13 bases between. The CDR3 here is CASSVGLASFYNEQFF. CDR3 DNA sequence: TGTGCCAGCAGCGTAGGTCTAGCGAGCTTCTACAATGAGCAGTTCTTC.